Listed below are T cell receptor beta chains from one sample, sequenced in a study of siplizumab effects on memory and regulatory T cells. Clones were sequenced by immunoSEQ multiplex PCR, and TCRdb holds only the in-frame ones, with some missing. The data contain more than 85,000 clones, 93% of them singletons. The specimen sequenced was CD4+ T cells sorted from blood. The receptors come from a human donor in good health. Each CDR3 is given with its conserved first and last residue. A D gene is named only where the DNA matches it firmly. Rows may omit the clone size; those that give it use once, few, many or a size class.

v_gene	abundance	d_gene	j_gene	CDR3aa	CDR3nt
TRBV4-2	.	.	TRBJ1-1	CASSQQTGLRSTEAFF	TGTGCCAGCAGCCAGCAAACAGGGTTGAGAAGCACTGAAGCTTTCTTT
TRBV6-1	.	.	TRBJ1-6	CASSEANHLGQGNNSPLHF	TGTGCCAGCAGTGAAGCCAATCATCTAGGGCAGGGTAATAATTCACCCCTCCACTTT
TRBV6-5	.	TRBD1	TRBJ2-2	CASSSPGQGNTGELFF	TGTGCCAGCAGTTCACCGGGACAGGGGAACACCGGGGAGCTGTTTTTT
TRBV7-8	.	TRBD1	TRBJ1-5	CASSLTGGNQPQHF	TGTGCCAGCAGCTTGACAGGGGGCAATCAGCCCCAGCATTTT
TRBV5-1	.	.	TRBJ1-1	CASSREPQGSGAEAFF	TGCGCCAGCAGCCGAGAACCCCAGGGTAGCGGCGCTGAAGCTTTCTTT
TRBV19	.	.	TRBJ1-5	CASSIPRVNSNQPQHF	TGTGCCAGCTCGATCCCGCGGGTGAATAGCAATCAGCCCCAGCATTTT
TRBV14	.	TRBD2	TRBJ2-2	CASSQLLAGGPGGELFF	TGTGCCAGCAGCCAGTTACTAGCGGGAGGACCAGGCGGGGAGCTGTTTTTT
TRBV5-4	.	.	TRBJ2-1	CASSLDKPLINEQFF	TGTGCCAGCAGCCTAGACAAGCCCTTGATCAATGAGCAGTTCTTC
TRBV6-1	.	TRBD2	TRBJ2-7	CASKVLAGSYEQYF	TGTGCCAGCAAAGTACTAGCGGGATCTTACGAGCAGTACTTC
TRBV6-1	once	.	TRBJ2-7	CASIVRYEQYF	TGTGCCAGCATTGTACGGTACGAGCAGTACTTC
TRBV30	.	TRBD1	TRBJ2-3	CAWSIRTGGTDTQYF	TGTGCCTGGAGTATTCGGACAGGGGGCACAGATACGCAGTATTTT
TRBV28	.	.	TRBJ2-7	CASSLFDYEQYF	TGTGCCAGCAGTTTATTCGACTACGAGCAGTACTTC
TRBV7-2	.	.	TRBJ2-2	CASSLVGDTGELFF	TGTGCCAGCAGCTTAGTGGGGGACACCGGGGAGCTGTTTTTT
TRBV5-1	.	TRBD1	TRBJ1-4	CASSVGQGTSGEKLFF	TGCGCCAGCAGCGTGGGACAGGGGACTTCAGGTGAAAAACTGTTTTTT
TRBV4-3	.	.	TRBJ2-7	CASSQAGIGEQYF	TGCGCCAGCAGCCAAGCGGGGATAGGCGAGCAGTACTTC
TRBV15	.	TRBD2	TRBJ2-1	CATSRDNLAGVGFMDEQFF	TGTGCCACCAGCAGAGATAACCTAGCGGGAGTAGGGTTTATGGATGAGCAGTTCTTC
TRBV5-4	.	TRBD1	TRBJ1-1	CASSLGGQGGTEAFF	TGTGCCAGCAGCTTAGGGGGACAGGGGGGCACTGAAGCTTTCTTT
TRBV18	.	.	TRBJ1-2	CASSQDSPLYGYTF	TGTGCCAGCTCCCAAGACAGTCCCCTCTATGGCTACACCTTC
TRBV5-1	.	.	TRBJ1-3	CASRKEPGAGNTIYF	TGCGCCAGCAGGAAGGAGCCAGGGGCTGGAAACACCATATATTTT
TRBV30	.	.	TRBJ1-2	CAWSSGVNYGYTF	TGTGCCTGGAGTTCAGGGGTTAACTATGGCTACACCTTC
TRBV25-1	.	.	TRBJ1-5	CASAPGGGNQPQHF	TGTGCCAGCGCTCCGGGGGGGGGAAATCAGCCCCAGCATTTT
TRBV7-6	.	.	TRBJ2-3	CASSLEWMGDTQYF	TGTGCCAGCAGCTTAGAGTGGATGGGGGATACGCAGTATTTT
TRBV4-3	.	.	TRBJ1-3	CASSQASSGNTIYF	TGCGCCAGCAGCCAAGCGAGCTCTGGAAACACCATATATTTT
TRBV25-1	few	.	TRBJ2-1	CASSALRGSYNEQFF	TGTGCCAGCAGTGCTTTAAGGGGGTCCTACAATGAGCAGTTCTTC
TRBV5-4	once	TRBD1	TRBJ1-2	CASSWGTGGSGYTF	TGTGCCAGCAGCTGGGGGACAGGGGGTTCTGGCTACACCTTC